The subject of this entry is one T cell receptor beta chain. Assay used: immunoSEQ multiplex PCR; TCRdb lists only in-frame clones, some missing. The sample holds about 2.1 million clones; about 94% are singletons and the top ten take around 1.7%. CDR1 and CDR2 from the germline V gene are SNHLY and FYNNEI. The ends were cut back, 8 bases at V and 2 bases at J, with 16 bases in the middle. The length of the CDR3 is 14 residues. Naive CD8 cells were CD45RO-negative, positively selected for CCR7, excluding terminally differentiated effector memory CD45RA+ cells. This sample is drawn from a study of shared clonotypes between healthy human individuals.

The rearrangement links TRBV2 to TRBJ2-7; a weak D match, TRBD2 (6 bases). This clonotype was sampled from a man younger than 35 in good health. Some clones in this sample may be carry-over from other donors' samples. Sequencing was performed on naive CD8+ T cells from PBMCs. DNA for the CDR3: TGTGCCAGCCCTCCTCCGGGACTCCCCTACGAGCAGTACTTC. Its translation: CASPPPGLPYEQYF.